The 25 T cell receptor beta chains listed next were all sequenced from one sample in a study of cytomegalovirus exposure and HLA in healthy donors. PCR employed 60 Vbeta and 13 Jbeta primers. Using immunoSEQ multiplex PCR, the repertoire was profiled, and TCRdb retains in-frame clones only, with some absent. This table has 200,000 to 250,000 clones, 82% appearing once. Specimen: PBMCs. The receptor set was obtained from a woman aged 35 to 49 in good health and CMV-seronegative.

The rearrangement links TRBV30 to TRBJ2-1; 8 nucleotides agree with TRBD2. CDR3 length: 15 residues. V was clipped by 0 bases and J by 4 bases; unmatched bases: 5. Germline assignment: CDR1 GTSNPN and CDR2 SVGIG (reference sequence). The CDR3: CAWSVPSGGYNEQFF. The CDR3 nucleotides read TGTGCCTGGAGTGTCCCCAGCGGGGGATACAATGAGCAGTTCTTC.

The rearrangement links TRBV5-4 to TRBJ2-3; D gene unclear. The V gene lost 6 bases and the J gene lost 0 bases, with 5 bases spanning the gap. Germline V gene sequence: CDR1 SGHNT, CDR2 YYREEE (reference sequence). This CDR3 is built from 12 residues. CDR3 sequence: CASKTSTDTQYF. The CDR3 DNA reads TGTGCCAGCAAGACTAGCACAGATACGCAGTATTTT. Supplemented by reference TRBV5-4 and TRBJ2-3, the full variable domain reads ETGVTQSPTHLIKTRGQQVTLRCSSQSGHNTVSWYQQALGQGPQFIFQYYREEENGRGNFPPRFSGLQFPNYSSELNVNALELDDSALYLCASKTSTDTQYFGPGTRLTVL.

V usage is TRBV9 and J usage is TRBJ2-5, with a weak D call TRBD1 (5 bases). The V gene's germline CDR1 is SGDLS and CDR2 YYNGEE. The CDR3 covers 15 residues. Trimming cost V 3 bases and J 0 bases, with 12 bases left between them. CDR3 DNA: TGTGCCAGCAGCGCAAAGACAGCGAACCAAGAGACCCAGTACTTC. Residues: CASSAKTANQETQYF.

This chain joins TRBV28 and TRBJ2-7, with 12 bases identical to TRBD2. Trimming removed 3 bases from V and 2 bases from J; junction bases left unmatched: 11. Germline V gene lookup returns CDR1 MDHEN and CDR2 SYDVKM. CDR3 length: 18 residues. For the CDR3, the DNA is TGTGCCAGCAGTTTCCATCCTCTTACTAGCGGGGGGACCTACGAGCAGTACTTC. Translating gives CASSFHPLTSGGTYEQYF.

The V and J genes are TRBV5-1 and TRBJ2-5, with 7 bases lining up with TRBD2. The CDR3 is 14 amino acids. V was clipped by 3 bases and J by 1 base; unmatched bases: 3. Germline V gene sequence: CDR1 SGHRS, CDR2 YFSETQ. For the CDR3, the DNA is TGCGCCAGCAGCTGGGGGGGGGTCCAAGAGACCCAGTACTTC. As protein: CASSWGGVQETQYF.

The V and J genes are TRBV25-1 and TRBJ2-7, with 11 bases identical to TRBD2. The CDR3 totals 18 residues. Germline CDR1 is MGHDK and CDR2 is SYGVNS. V lost 4 bases, J lost 1 base, and 12 bases stayed unmatched. CDR3 in DNA: TGTGCCAGCAGTGCGCCCACCTCGGGACTAGCGGAATCCTACGAGCAGTACTTC. Protein sequence: CASSAPTSGLAESYEQYF.

J is TRBJ2-3 and V is TRBV6-5; TRBD2 matches 10 bases. In germline, CDR1 is MNHEY, CDR2 SVGAGI. V dropped 2 bases and J dropped 5; count of bases not matched to a gene: 4. The CDR3 contains 15 residues. In DNA, the CDR3 is TGTGCCAGCAGTTACCTTGGACTAGCGGTAGATACGCAGTATTTT. Its translation: CASSYLGLAVDTQYF.

The V and J genes are TRBV5-1 and TRBJ2-7; a weak D match, TRBD2 (6 bases). CDR1 and CDR2 from the germline V gene are SGHRS and YFSETQ. Trimming left V 4 bases short and J 1 base short, with 18 bases between. The CDR3 runs to 16 residues. The CDR3 region is CASSGLTGTGSYEQYF. CDR3 sequence (DNA): TGCGCCAGCAGCGGCTTAACCGGGACTGGGTCCTACGAGCAGTACTTC.

This sequence joins TRBV7-9 and TRBJ2-4, with 8 bases fitting TRBD1. Germline loops: CDR1 SEHNR, CDR2 FQNEAQ (reference sequence). V shed 7 bases and J 5 bases; nucleotides not matched to a gene: 7. This CDR3 is 14 amino acids long. The CDR3 sequence is CASNFATGENIQYF. Here the CDR3 DNA reads TGTGCCAGCAACTTTGCGACAGGGGAAAACATTCAGTACTTC.

In its sample, this clone was seen once. The chain links TRBV19 to TRBJ2-1; perhaps TRBD2 as D (6 bases). The CDR3 runs to 15 residues. Trimming stripped 7 bases from V and 1 base from J, with 14 bases between. Germline assignment: CDR1 LNHDA and CDR2 SQIVND (reference sequence). The CDR3: CASKGGSGSYNEQFF. The CDR3 bases are TGTGCCAGTAAGGGCGGTAGCGGTTCCTACAATGAGCAGTTCTTC.

As to this clone: Other DNA sequences in the same sample also yield this CDR3. The chain couples TRBV6-1 to TRBJ1-3; D is uncertain. The CDR3 consists of 15 residues. Trimming cost V 3 bases and J 0 bases, with 9 bases left between them. Looked up from germline, CDR1 is MNHNS and CDR2 is SASEGT. The CDR3 DNA follows: TGTGCCAGCAGTGAGGCGGCTAGCTCTGGAAACACCATATATTTT. It translates to CASSEAASSGNTIYF.

V gene TRBV5-1 combines with J gene TRBJ2-1, with 7 bases identical to TRBD2. The CDR3 is 18 amino acids. Trimming cost V 0 bases and J 7 bases; bases outside gene matches: 16. The germline CDR1 and CDR2 sequences are SGHRS and YFSETQ. CDR3 protein: CASSLDPMGLAGGNEQFF. As DNA, the CDR3 is TGCGCCAGCAGCTTGGACCCGATGGGTCTAGCCGGGGGGAATGAGCAGTTCTTC.

The genes are TRBV19 and TRBJ1-2; TRBD1 agrees at 8 bases. Per germline, CDR1 LNHDA and CDR2 SQIVND (reference sequence). The V segment lost 7 bases and the J segment 5 bases; nucleotides outside the gene matches: 3. The CDR3 sequence is 12 residues long. This chain's CDR3 is CASMQGAYGYTF. The CDR3 DNA reads TGTGCCAGTATGCAGGGGGCTTATGGCTACACCTTC.

The chain combines TRBV29-1 with TRBJ2-5; the match to TRBD2 covers 9 bases. CDR3 size: 16 residues. Trimming removed 8 bases from V and 1 base from J; junction bases left unmatched: 14. The V gene's germline CDR1 is SQVTM and CDR2 ANQGSEA. The CDR3 nucleotides are TGCAGCCATACTGAGCGCGGGGGGGTAGGCCAAGAGACCCAGTACTTC. As protein: CSHTERGGVGQETQYF.

DNA of the CDR3: TGTGCCAGCAGTGGCCCGCTCCCCCACGAGCAGTACTTC. Residues: CASSGPLPHEQYF. This chain uses TRBV6-5 with TRBJ2-7, with no clear D. CDR1 and CDR2 from the germline V gene are MNHEY and SVGAGI. The CDR3 has 13 residues. The germline V and J ends were trimmed by 5 bases and 5 bases, with 13 bases remaining between them.

The CDR3 DNA reads as TGCGCCAGCAGCTTGATTAGGCAGGCTAGCACAGATACGCAGTATTTT. Encoded protein: CASSLIRQASTDTQYF. The rearrangement links TRBV5-1 to TRBJ2-3; D not certain. The CDR3 covers 16 residues. Trimming took off 1 base at V and 0 bases at J, with 12 bases between the two ends. Germline loops: CDR1 SGHRS, CDR2 YFSETQ.

The chain has TRBV14 and TRBJ2-7; weak D call: TRBD1 (5 bases). V lost 0 bases to trimming and J lost 2 bases, with 8 bases between them. There are 14 residues in the CDR3. The germline V gene encodes CDR1 SGHDN and CDR2 FVKESK. CDR3 sequence: CASSQERGPYEQYF. The CDR3 nucleotides read TGTGCCAGCAGCCAAGAAAGGGGCCCCTACGAGCAGTACTTC.

In DNA form, the CDR3 reads TGCGCCAGCACCTCGACAGAGGCCTACGAGCAGTACTTC. The encoded protein is CASTSTEAYEQYF. The J gene is TRBJ2-7, the V gene TRBV5-1; D is perhaps TRBD1 (5 bases). This CDR3 is 13 amino acids long. The V end lost 6 bases, the J end lost 2 bases, and 12 bases lay between the germline ends. CDR1 and CDR2 from the germline V gene are SGHRS and YFSETQ.

This clone was observed a handful of times. The CDR3 sequence: CSVERRNYGYTF. In DNA, the CDR3 is TGCAGCGTTGAGCGGCGGAACTATGGCTACACCTTC. J is TRBJ1-2 and V is TRBV29-1; no definite D call. Trimming shortened V by 3 bases and J by 2 bases, and 7 bases separated the two germline ends. The CDR3 extends over 12 amino acids. The germline V gene has CDR1 SQVTM and CDR2 ANQGSEA.

This clone was picked up one time. This chain links TRBV2 with TRBJ2-5; perhaps TRBD2 as D (5 bases). Germline CDR1 reads SNHLY; CDR2 reads FYNNEI. With 8 bases removed from V and 3 bases from J, the gap between germline ends came to 10 bases. The CDR3 has 12 residues. The CDR3 bases are TGTGCCAGCGGGCTGACTAAAGAGACCCAGTACTTC. Its protein product is CASGLTKETQYF.

The CDR3 is CAWNAFSYNSPLHF. CDR3 bases: TGTGCCTGGAATGCGTTCTCCTATAATTCACCCCTCCACTTT. V and J are TRBV30 and TRBJ1-6; no clear D gene. Germline-derived CDR1 and CDR2 are GTSNPN and SVGIG (reference sequence). The ends were cut back, 4 bases at V and 0 bases at J, with 7 bases in the middle. The length of the CDR3 is 14 residues. Full variable domain (rest looked up from reference TRBV30 and TRBJ1-6): SQTIHQWPATLVQPVGSPLSLECTVEGTSNPNLYWYRQAAGRGLQLLFYSVGIGQISSEVPQNLSASRPQDRQFILSSKKLLLSDSGFYLCAWNAFSYNSPLHFGNGTRLTVT.

This chain links TRBV29-1 with TRBJ2-3; maybe TRBD1 (6 bases). Germline V gene data show CDR1 as SQVTM and CDR2 as ANQGSEA. The V end lost 1 base, the J end lost 2 bases, and 13 bases lay between the germline ends. This CDR3 contains 15 residues. The CDR3 sequence is CSVEVAGVFTDTQYF. CDR3 nucleotide sequence: TGCAGCGTTGAAGTGGCAGGGGTTTTCACAGATACGCAGTATTTT.

This chain links TRBV7-2 with TRBJ2-3, with D maybe TRBD2 (6 bases). This CDR3 spans 15 amino acids. The germline V gene has CDR1 SGHTA and CDR2 FQGNSA. Between the trimmed V and J ends, which lost 4 bases and 4 bases, there was a span of 15 bases. The CDR3 sequence is CASSYSTGVADTQYF. In DNA, the CDR3 is TGTGCCAGCAGCTACTCTACGGGAGTGGCAGATACGCAGTATTTT.

The J gene is TRBJ2-4, the V gene TRBV19, with 7 bases identical to TRBD2. V trimming: 8 bases; J trimming: 0 bases; junction bases outside the gene matches: 10. CDR3 length: 16 residues. CDR1 and CDR2 (germline): LNHDA, SQIVND (reference sequence). The CDR3 sequence: CASRPTGGIAKNIQYF. CDR3 nucleotides: TGTGCCAGTCGGCCGACGGGAGGAATAGCCAAAAACATTCAGTACTTC.

The chain combines TRBV25-1 with TRBJ1-2; the D gene is possibly TRBD1 (5 bases). This CDR3 region has 13 residues. In germline, CDR1 is MGHDK, CDR2 SYGVNS. V gave up 3 bases and J gave up 4 bases, with 9 bases separating them. The CDR3 DNA follows: TGTGCCAGCAGTGAGCGGGGCCCCTATGGCTACACCTTC. Translating it yields CASSERGPYGYTF.